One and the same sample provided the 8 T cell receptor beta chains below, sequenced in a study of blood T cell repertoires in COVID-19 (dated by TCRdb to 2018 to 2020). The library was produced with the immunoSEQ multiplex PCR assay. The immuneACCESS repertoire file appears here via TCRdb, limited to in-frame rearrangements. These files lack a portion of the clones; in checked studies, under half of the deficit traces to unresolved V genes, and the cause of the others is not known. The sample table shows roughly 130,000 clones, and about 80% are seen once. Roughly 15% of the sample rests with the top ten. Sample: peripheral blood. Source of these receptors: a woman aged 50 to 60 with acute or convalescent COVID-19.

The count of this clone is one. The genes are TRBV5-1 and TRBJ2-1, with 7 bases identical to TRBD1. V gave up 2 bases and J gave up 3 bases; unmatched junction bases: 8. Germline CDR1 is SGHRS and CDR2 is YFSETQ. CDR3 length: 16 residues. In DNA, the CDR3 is TGCGCCAGCAGCTTAGGACAGGCCACGAACTACAATGAGCAGTTCTTC. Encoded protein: CASSLGQATNYNEQFF.

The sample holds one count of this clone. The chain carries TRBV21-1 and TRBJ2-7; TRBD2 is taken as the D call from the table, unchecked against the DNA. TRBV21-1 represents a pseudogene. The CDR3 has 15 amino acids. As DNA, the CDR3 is TGTGCCAGCAGCAAATCGTACAGGACTACCTACGAGCAGTACTTC. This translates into CASSKSYRTTYEQYF.

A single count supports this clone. CDR3 nucleotides: TGTGCCAGCAGCGTAGCGACAGGAATGGGCACTGAAGCTTTCTTT. Residues: CASSVATGMGTEAFF. The J gene is TRBJ1-1, the V gene TRBV9, with D possibly being TRBD1 (6 bases). This CDR3 is built from 15 residues. V lost 0 bases, J lost 4 bases, and 13 bases lay in between. CDR1 and CDR2 (germline): SGDLS, YYNGEE.

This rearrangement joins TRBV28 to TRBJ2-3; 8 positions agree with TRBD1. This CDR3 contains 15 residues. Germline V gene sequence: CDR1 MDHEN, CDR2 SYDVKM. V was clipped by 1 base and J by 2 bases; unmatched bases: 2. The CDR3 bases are TGTGCCAGCAGTTTATCGGGACAGGCCACAGATACGCAGTATTTT. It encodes CASSLSGQATDTQYF.

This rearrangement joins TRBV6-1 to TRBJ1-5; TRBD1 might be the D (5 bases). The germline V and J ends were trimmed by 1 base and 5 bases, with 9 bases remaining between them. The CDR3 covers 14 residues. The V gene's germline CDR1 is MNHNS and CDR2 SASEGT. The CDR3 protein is CASSEGQSYQPQHF. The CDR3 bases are TGTGCCAGCAGTGAAGGACAGTCGTATCAGCCCCAGCATTTT.

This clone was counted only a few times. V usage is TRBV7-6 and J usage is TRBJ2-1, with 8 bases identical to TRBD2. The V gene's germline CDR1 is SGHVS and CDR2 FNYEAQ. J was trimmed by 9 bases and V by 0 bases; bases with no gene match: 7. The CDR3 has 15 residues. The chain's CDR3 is CASSLASGGPFEQFF. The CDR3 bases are TGTGCCAGCAGCTTAGCCTCGGGGGGGCCCTTTGAGCAGTTCTTC.

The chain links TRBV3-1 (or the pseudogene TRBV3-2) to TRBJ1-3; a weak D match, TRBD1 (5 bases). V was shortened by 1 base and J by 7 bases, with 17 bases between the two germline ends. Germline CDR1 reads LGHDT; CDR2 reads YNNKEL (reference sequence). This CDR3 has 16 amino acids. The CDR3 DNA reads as TGTGCCAGCAGCCAAGTTGGCAGGGCACGGATTAACACCATATATTTT. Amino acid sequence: CASSQVGRARINTIYF.

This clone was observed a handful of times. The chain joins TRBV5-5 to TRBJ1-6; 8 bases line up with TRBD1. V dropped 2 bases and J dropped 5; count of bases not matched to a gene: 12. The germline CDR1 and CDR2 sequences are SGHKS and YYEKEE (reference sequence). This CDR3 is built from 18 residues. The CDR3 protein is CASSFGALGQGNNSPLHF. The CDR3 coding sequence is TGTGCCAGCAGCTTCGGGGCACTAGGACAGGGCAATAATTCACCCCTCCACTTT.